The 29 T cell receptor beta chains reported below all come from one sample, sequenced in a study of T cell changes during pregnancy in multiple sclerosis. Using immunoSEQ multiplex PCR, the repertoire was profiled, and TCRdb retains in-frame clones only, with some absent. The repertoire includes approximately 84,000 clones, approximately 94% of them detected once, and 2.5% sits in the top ten. The starting material was peripheral blood, obtained in the third trimester of pregnancy. All receptors derive from a female donor with multiple sclerosis, enrolled in a pregnancy study.

The chain employs TRBV2 and TRBJ2-7; D not resolved. The V gene's germline CDR1 is SNHLY and CDR2 FYNNEI. This CDR3 is built from 13 residues. Between the trimmed V and J ends, which lost 7 bases and 1 base, there was a span of 11 bases. The CDR3 reads CASTPTDSYEQYF. CDR3 DNA sequence: TGTGCCAGCACCCCAACTGATTCCTACGAGCAGTACTTC.

This sequence joins TRBV7-9 and TRBJ1-1, with 10 nucleotides matching TRBD1. The CDR3 length is 14 residues. Germline V gives CDR1 SEHNR, CDR2 FQNEAQ (reference sequence). The V segment lost 5 bases and the J segment 2 bases; nucleotides outside the gene matches: 2. The DNA for the CDR3 is TGTGCCAGCAGCCGACAGGGGGCTAACACTGAAGCTTTCTTT. It yields the protein CASSRQGANTEAFF.

The chain carries TRBV29-1 and TRBJ2-7, with a possible D match to TRBD1 (6 bases). The V and J ends lost 7 bases and 2 bases respectively, with 15 bases between them. The CDR3 sequence is 13 residues long. The V gene's germline CDR1 is SQVTM and CDR2 ANQGSEA. The CDR3 region is CSATGTLPYEQYF. The DNA for the CDR3 is TGCAGCGCCACAGGGACCTTACCCTACGAGCAGTACTTC.

This clone was seen a handful of times. V is TRBV2 and J is TRBJ1-2, with 7 bases aligning to TRBD1. The CDR3 runs to 14 residues. V lost 7 bases to trimming and J lost 6 bases; unmatched junction nucleotides: 11. Germline V lookup: CDR1 SNHLY, CDR2 FYNNEI. CDR3 sequence reads: CASIPLTGNHGYTF. The CDR3 DNA is TGTGCCAGCATCCCACTGACAGGGAATCATGGCTACACCTTC.

The rearrangement joins TRBV11-2 to TRBJ2-7, with a possible D match to TRBD1 (5 bases). V was pared by 4 bases and J by 3 bases, with 13 bases between. Germline lookup yields CDR1 SGHAT and CDR2 FQNNGV. CDR3 length: 14 residues. The CDR3 protein is CASSSGSANYEQYF. CDR3 coding DNA: TGTGCCAGCAGCTCAGGGTCGGCCAACTACGAGCAGTACTTC.

The chain employs TRBV29-1 and TRBJ2-7; 9 bases fit TRBD1. Germline-derived CDR1 and CDR2 are SQVTM and ANQGSEA. CDR3 length: 12 residues. The V segment lost 7 bases and the J segment 3 bases; nucleotides outside the gene matches: 4. The CDR3, as DNA: TGCAGCGATTCGGACAGGGGCTACGAGCAGTACTTC. Protein product: CSDSDRGYEQYF.

This chain connects TRBV9 to TRBJ2-7; 9 nucleotides align to TRBD2. J was trimmed by 2 bases and V by 0 bases; bases with no gene match: 6. There are 16 residues in the CDR3. Germline lookup yields CDR1 SGDLS and CDR2 YYNGEE. In nucleotides, the CDR3 is TGTGCCAGCAGCGTAGGGGCAAGCGGGGGGACCTACGAGCAGTACTTC. Translated, it gives CASSVGASGGTYEQYF.

This clone was seen just once. This chain links TRBV4-1 with TRBJ2-7, with TRBD2 identical over 11 bases. The germline V gene has CDR1 MGHRA and CDR2 YSYEKL. The CDR3 loop spans 16 amino acids. After removal of 4 bases from V and 2 bases from J, the junction contained 7 bases not matched to a gene. The CDR3 DNA follows: TGCGCCAGCAGCCCAAAGGCTAGCGGGGGGCCCTACGAGCAGTACTTC. Amino acid sequence: CASSPKASGGPYEQYF.

The gene calls are TRBV5-1 and TRBJ1-4; TRBD1 might be the D (5 bases). Per germline, CDR1 SGHRS and CDR2 YFSETQ. The CDR3 spans 18 residues. V was clipped by 4 bases and J by 6 bases, with 25 bases between them. The CDR3, as DNA: TGCGCCAGCAGCCCCTGGAATAGGCGCGTGGGGCAGGATGAAAAACTGTTTTTT. Protein sequence: CASSPWNRRVGQDEKLFF.

This chain links TRBV2 with TRBJ2-1; D may be TRBD2 (5 bases). This CDR3 is built from 14 residues. Per the germline V gene, CDR1 is SNHLY and CDR2 is FYNNEI. The V gene lost 5 bases and the J gene lost 6 bases, with 14 bases spanning the gap. CDR3 region: CASSLSRAGNEQFF. In DNA form, the CDR3 reads TGTGCCAGCAGTCTATCGAGGGCAGGCAATGAGCAGTTCTTC.

V is TRBV7-2 and J is TRBJ2-7; D gene uncertain. The CDR3 covers 15 residues. The V and J ends lost 5 bases and 0 bases respectively, with 14 bases between them. Germline loops: CDR1 SGHTA, CDR2 FQGNSA. In DNA form, the CDR3 reads TGTGCCAGCAGCCCCCAGAGACTTAGCTCCTACGAGCAGTACTTC. It encodes CASSPQRLSSYEQYF.

The chain carries TRBV11-2 and TRBJ1-2; D not certain. This CDR3 has 14 amino acids. V lost 1 base to trimming and J lost 14 bases, with 20 bases between them. The germline gives CDR1 SGHAT, CDR2 FQNNGV. This chain's CDR3 is CASSLASGVVMMTF. CDR3 nucleotides: TGTGCCAGCAGCTTAGCGTCCGGAGTAGTTATGATGACCTTC.

The gene calls are TRBV5-1 and TRBJ1-2; D is perhaps TRBD1 (5 bases). Trimming took off 0 bases at V and 3 bases at J, with 12 bases between the two ends. The CDR3 is 15 amino acids. CDR1 is SGHRS and CDR2 is YFSETQ in the germline V gene. CDR3 amino acids: CASSLVAGLDYGYTF. CDR3 coding DNA: TGCGCCAGCAGCTTGGTGGCAGGGCTTGACTATGGCTACACCTTC.

With respect to this clone: Distinct nucleotide sequences in the sample also encode this CDR3. The chain carries TRBV7-9 and TRBJ2-2, with TRBD1 as a possible D gene (6 bases). CDR1 is SEHNR and CDR2 is FQNEAQ in the germline V gene (reference sequence). This CDR3 spans 13 amino acids. V was clipped by 5 bases and J by 6 bases, with 10 bases between them. The CDR3: CASSPQGSGELFF. CDR3 DNA sequence: TGTGCCAGCAGCCCACAGGGCTCCGGGGAGCTGTTTTTT.

The V and J genes are TRBV5-6 and TRBJ2-7, with D unclear. This CDR3 is 12 amino acids long. V dropped 0 bases and J dropped 13 bases, with 14 bases sitting between them. CDR1 is SGHDT, CDR2 YYEEEE, per germline. The CDR3: CASSLEQSLLYF. The CDR3 nucleotides read TGTGCCAGCAGCTTGGAACAGTCATTACTCTACTTC.

This chain uses TRBV6-6 with TRBJ1-2; the match to TRBD1 covers 7 bases. The CDR3 has 16 residues. Unmatched junction bases numbered 11, after V lost 2 bases and J lost 5 bases. CDR1 and CDR2 from the germline V gene are MNHNY and SVGAGI (reference sequence). The CDR3 is CASSYPRQGGGYGYTF. In nucleotides, the CDR3 is TGTGCCAGCAGTTACCCACGACAGGGAGGAGGGTATGGCTACACCTTC.

This sequence joins TRBV10-3 and TRBJ2-4, with 7 bases lining up with TRBD2. The CDR3 spans 16 residues. The germline V gene encodes CDR1 ENHRY and CDR2 SYGVKD. Unmatched junction bases numbered 3, after V lost 0 bases and J lost 1 base. The CDR3 DNA is TGTGCCATCAGTGAGTCGAGTAGCGGGGCCAAAAACATTCAGTACTTC. This gives the protein CAISESSSGAKNIQYF.

The CDR3: CASASQGSDTQYF. CDR3 bases: TGTGCTAGTGCCTCACAGGGGTCAGATACGCAGTATTTT. The chain has TRBV12-5 and TRBJ2-3, with 7 bases identical to TRBD1. Germline V gene sequence: CDR1 LGHNT, CDR2 FRNRAP. V dropped 7 bases and J dropped 4; count of bases not matched to a gene: 5. The CDR3 loop spans 13 amino acids.

The chain is built from TRBV19 and TRBJ1-1; D is uncertain. V was pared by 9 bases and J by 0 bases, with 8 bases between. The CDR3 is 12 amino acids. The germline V gene encodes CDR1 LNHDA and CDR2 SQIVND (reference sequence). CDR3 coding DNA: TGTGCCAGAGCCTCCATGAACACTGAAGCTTTCTTT. Protein: CARASMNTEAFF.

This clone appeared once. This sequence joins TRBV9 and TRBJ1-2; D perhaps matches TRBD1 (5 bases). Germline CDR1 SGDLS, CDR2 YYNGEE. Trimming stripped 0 bases from V and 4 bases from J, with 16 bases between. The CDR3 totals 16 residues. The CDR3 bases are TGTGCCAGCAGCGTAGAGGGGACTCCTTTAGGCTATGGCTACACCTTC. Its translation is CASSVEGTPLGYGYTF.

CDR3 sequence: CASSTTAGFTDTQYF. DNA of the CDR3: TGTGCCAGCAGCACTACGGCGGGGTTCACAGATACGCAGTATTTT. This chain joins TRBV7-8 and TRBJ2-3; TRBD2 might be the D (6 bases). Germline CDR1 SGHVS, CDR2 FQNEAQ. Trimming took off 5 bases at V and 2 bases at J, with 14 bases between the two ends. The CDR3 length is 15 residues.

V is TRBV5-6 and J is TRBJ1-5, with D possibly TRBD1 on 6 matching bases. Germline lookup yields CDR1 SGHDT and CDR2 YYEEEE. There are 15 residues in the CDR3. The V end was cut by 3 bases, the J end by 2 bases, with 12 bases between. The CDR3 spells CASSWGGPGNQPQHF. Written as DNA, the CDR3 is TGTGCCAGCAGCTGGGGGGGGCCAGGCAATCAGCCCCAGCATTTT.

The chain carries TRBV5-4 and TRBJ2-6; 9 nucleotides agree with TRBD2. This CDR3 comprises 16 residues. Trimming cost V 4 bases and J 2 bases; bases outside gene matches: 4. The germline gives CDR1 SGHNT, CDR2 YYREEE (reference sequence). The CDR3 sequence: CASSDGGGAGANVLTF. For the CDR3, the DNA is TGTGCCAGCAGCGACGGCGGGGGGGCTGGGGCCAACGTCCTGACTTTC.

This chain connects TRBV7-2 to TRBJ2-3, with D possibly TRBD2 on 5 matching bases. In germline, CDR1 is SGHTA, CDR2 FQGNSA. Trimming pared 6 bases from V and 2 bases from J, leaving 15 bases between. This CDR3 spans 15 amino acids. The CDR3 sequence is CASSPVVLATDTQYF. DNA for the CDR3: TGTGCCAGCAGTCCAGTGGTCCTAGCCACAGATACGCAGTATTTT.

This chain joins TRBV7-7 and TRBJ1-2; tentatively, D is TRBD1 (6 bases). Germline CDR1 SSHAT, CDR2 FNYEAQ (reference sequence). The CDR3 sequence is 14 residues long. The CDR3 DNA sequence: TGTGCTAACCATGCTACAGGGTTGAGCTATGGCTACACCTTC. Translated: CANHATGLSYGYTF.

V is TRBV2 and J is TRBJ1-1, with 7 bases lining up with TRBD1. The CDR3 totals 14 residues. CDR1 SNHLY and CDR2 FYNNEI come from the germline V gene. The junction had 5 bases not matched to a gene; V was cut back by 4 bases and J by 3 bases. The chain's CDR3 is CASSATQGDTEAFF. The CDR3, as DNA: TGTGCCAGCAGTGCGACGCAGGGGGACACTGAAGCTTTCTTT.

The chain is built from TRBV10-3 and TRBJ2-1; tentative D call: TRBD1 (5 bases). The CDR3 sequence is 14 residues long. The V end was cut by 6 bases, the J end by 3 bases, with 12 bases between. CDR1 is ENHRY, CDR2 SYGVKD, per germline. CDR3 residues: CAISIDRDYNEQFF. The CDR3 DNA sequence: TGTGCCATCAGCATCGACAGAGACTACAATGAGCAGTTCTTC.

V usage is TRBV5-4 and J usage is TRBJ2-3; no clear D gene. The CDR3 consists of 13 residues. Germline V gene data show CDR1 as SGHNT and CDR2 as YYREEE (reference sequence). With 0 bases removed from V and 2 bases from J, the gap between germline ends came to 4 bases. CDR3 DNA: TGTGCCAGCAGCTTGGGGGCCACAGATACGCAGTATTTT. Its protein is CASSLGATDTQYF.

This sequence joins TRBV4-2 and TRBJ1-5, with TRBD1 matching 7 bases. Germline trimming cut 5 bases from V and 0 bases from J; bases unmatched to any gene: 4. The CDR3 extends over 15 amino acids. Per the germline V gene, CDR1 is LGHNA and CDR2 is YNFKEQ. DNA of the CDR3: TGTGCCAGCAGCACAGGGGATGATAGCAATCAGCCCCAGCATTTT. This encodes CASSTGDDSNQPQHF.